Sequencing of this T cell receptor beta chain was carried out in a study of human T cells and chemical hapten exposure. In the study overall: Once 0.01% DPC had been applied to the upper back by patch test, readings were taken at 6 days. A mostly female patient group had alopecia areata, totalis or universalis.

Sample time point: patch test 2, 6 weeks after DPC sensitization. Treatment here: therapeutic diphenylcyclopropenone sensitization with weekly scalp DPC. The library tagged individual cDNA molecules with unique molecular identifiers. Original processing methods: Between 23,224 and 690,600 TCRs appeared in each sample, and the median stood at approximately 100,000. TCRdb recomputed calls from the RACE reads with MiXCR, one row per CDR3 protein. The V and J calls and clone size are TCRdb's, not the authors'. The table lists just over 350,000 distinct CDR3 sequences, about 6.9% of them singletons. This CDR3 region has 13 residues. V lost 7 bases, J lost 0 bases, and 9 bases lay in between. CDR1 SNHLY and CDR2 FYNNEI come from the germline V gene. This clonotype was observed at least ten times.

The V call is TRBV2, the J call TRBJ1-1; D is unresolved. This sample comprised whole blood, obtained in connection with sensitization to the hapten diphenylcyclopropenone (DPC). The clonotype was recovered from a woman under 30 with alopecia areata. Some clones in this sample may be carry-over from other donors' samples. The CDR3 DNA is TGTGCCAGCATTTACACCATGAACACTGAAGCTTTCTTT. The encoded protein is CASIYTMNTEAFF.